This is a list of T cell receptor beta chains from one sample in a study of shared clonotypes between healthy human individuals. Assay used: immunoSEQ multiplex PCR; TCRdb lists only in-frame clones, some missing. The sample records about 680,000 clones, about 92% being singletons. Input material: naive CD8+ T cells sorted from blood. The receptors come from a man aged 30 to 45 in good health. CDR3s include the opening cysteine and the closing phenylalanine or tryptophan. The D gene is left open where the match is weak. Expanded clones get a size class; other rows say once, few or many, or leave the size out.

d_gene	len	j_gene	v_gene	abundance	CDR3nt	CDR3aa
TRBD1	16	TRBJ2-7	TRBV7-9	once	TGTGCCAGCACCCCGTTTATGCCGGGGACAGGGGTTGAGCAGTACTTC	CASTPFMPGTGVEQYF
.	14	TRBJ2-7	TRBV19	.	TGTGCCAGTAGTACAGCGGACGCCGACTACGAGCAGTACTTC	CASSTADADYEQYF
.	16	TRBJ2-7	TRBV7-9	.	TGTGCCAGCAGCCCATTTGGGGCGGAAAGCTCCTACGAGCAGTACTTC	CASSPFGAESSYEQYF
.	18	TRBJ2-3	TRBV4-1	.	TGCGCCAGCAGCCCCAAGTCAAACCGGGACTGGGACACAGATACGCAGTATTTT	CASSPKSNRDWDTDTQYF
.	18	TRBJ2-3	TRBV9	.	TGTGCCAGCAGCGCCCCCCCATCACTAGGGGGGTTGACAGATACGCAGTATTTT	CASSAPPSLGGLTDTQYF
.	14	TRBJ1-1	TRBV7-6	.	TGTGCCAGCAGCTACAACATCGGGAGCACTGAAGCTTTCTTT	CASSYNIGSTEAFF
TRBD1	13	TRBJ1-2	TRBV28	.	TGTGCCAGCAGTGTCCGGGACAGGGCCGGCTACACCTTC	CASSVRDRAGYTF
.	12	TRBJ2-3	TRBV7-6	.	TGTGCCAGCAGCTTAAGGGCAGATACGCAGTATTTT	CASSLRADTQYF
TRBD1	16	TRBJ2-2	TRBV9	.	TGTGCCAGCAGCCCTCCGGGACAGAGGAGCACCGGGGAGCTGTTTTTT	CASSPPGQRSTGELFF
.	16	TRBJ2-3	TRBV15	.	TGTGCCACCAGCAGAGACCGGGACATAGGCACAGATACGCAGTATTTT	CATSRDRDIGTDTQYF
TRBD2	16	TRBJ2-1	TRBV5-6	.	TGTGCCAGCATGGCCCCGAGCGGGAGAGTCTACAATGAGCAGTTCTTC	CASMAPSGRVYNEQFF
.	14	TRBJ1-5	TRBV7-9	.	TGTGCCAGCAGCTTGACAGAGCCCCATCAGCCCCAGCATTTT	CASSLTEPHQPQHF
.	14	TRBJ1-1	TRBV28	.	TGTGCCAGCAGTAAGGTGCGGGGATCCACTGAAGCTTTCTTT	CASSKVRGSTEAFF
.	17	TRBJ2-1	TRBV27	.	TGTGCCAGCAGTACCCGTGGGGCAAGATTCTCCTACAATGAGCAGTTCTTC	CASSTRGARFSYNEQFF
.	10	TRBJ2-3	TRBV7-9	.	TGTGCGGCAGCGGGAGATACGCAGTATTTT	CAAAGDTQYF
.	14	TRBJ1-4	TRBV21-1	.	TGTGCCAGCAGCCGCAGGATCGAGGGTGAAAAACTGTTTTTT	CASSRRIEGEKLFF
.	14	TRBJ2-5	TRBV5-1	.	TGCGCCAGCAGCTTGGCGACTTCCAAAGAGACCCAGTACTTC	CASSLATSKETQYF
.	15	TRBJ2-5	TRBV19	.	TGTGCCAGTAGTATAGGGGGCGGGGAAGGGGAGACCCAGTACTTC	CASSIGGGEGETQYF
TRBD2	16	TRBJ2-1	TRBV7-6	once	TGTGCCAGCAGCTTAGCGGCTAGCGGAAACTACAATGAGCAGTTCTTC	CASSLAASGNYNEQFF
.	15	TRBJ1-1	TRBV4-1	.	TGCGCCAGCAGCTCCCGCGGAGCGGCCTGGGGTGAAGCTTTCTTT	CASSSRGAAWGEAFF
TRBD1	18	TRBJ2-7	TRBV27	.	TGTGCCAGCAGTCCGCTACGGACAGGGGGTATCAACTTCGACGAGCAGTACTTC	CASSPLRTGGINFDEQYF
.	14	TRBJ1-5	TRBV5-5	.	TGTGCCAGCAGTAGTGTTACAAGCAATCAGCCCCAGCATTTT	CASSSVTSNQPQHF
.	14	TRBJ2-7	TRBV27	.	TGTGCCAGCATATCAGTCGGGGGTACCTACGAGCAGTACTTC	CASISVGGTYEQYF
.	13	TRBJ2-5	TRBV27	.	TGTGCCAGCAGTTTCTCGTATGGGAAGGAGCAGTACTTC	CASSFSYGKEQYF
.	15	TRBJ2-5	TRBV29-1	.	TGCAGCGTAACAGGGAGGGGGCCTATCCAAGAGACCCAGTACTTC	CSVTGRGPIQETQYF
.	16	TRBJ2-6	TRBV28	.	TGTGCCAGCAGTTTCCGTCGGCTCTCTGGGGCCAACGTCCTGACTTTC	CASSFRRLSGANVLTF
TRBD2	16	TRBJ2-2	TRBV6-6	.	TGTGCCAGCATGCTGTTGACTAGCCCGAACACCGGGGAGCTGTTTTTT	CASMLLTSPNTGELFF
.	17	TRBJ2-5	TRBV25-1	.	TGTGCCAGCAGTGAATATGGGATTTCGAGGGCTGGGGAGACCCAGTACTTC	CASSEYGISRAGETQYF
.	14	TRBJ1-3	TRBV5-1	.	TGCGCCAGCAGGACGGAAATCTCTGGAAACACCATATATTTT	CASRTEISGNTIYF
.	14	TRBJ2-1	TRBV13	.	TGTGCCAGCAGCGAAGGAAGCTCCTACAATGAGCAGTTCTTC	CASSEGSSYNEQFF
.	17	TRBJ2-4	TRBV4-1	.	TGCGCCAGCAGCCAACATATCGAGGGAAGCGGTTCCGGCATTCAGTACTTC	CASSQHIEGSGSGIQYF
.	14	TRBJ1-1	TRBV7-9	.	TGTGCCAGCAGCTTAGCGAGAATGAACACTGAAGCTTTCTTT	CASSLARMNTEAFF
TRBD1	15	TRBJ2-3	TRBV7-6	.	TGTGCCAGCAGCAGAAGGACAGGGCCCGCAGATACGCAGTATTTT	CASSRRTGPADTQYF
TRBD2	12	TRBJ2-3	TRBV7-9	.	TGTGCCAGCAGCTTAGGGGGGGGAGATCAGTATTTT	CASSLGGGDQYF
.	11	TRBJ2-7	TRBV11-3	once	TGTGCCAACAGGGAGACCGACGAGCAGTACTTC	CANRETDEQYF
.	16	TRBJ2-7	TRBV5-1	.	TGCGCCAGCAGCCCGTTAGGGCAGTTGCCCTCTAGTGAGCAGTACTTC	CASSPLGQLPSSEQYF
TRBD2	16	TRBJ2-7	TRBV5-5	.	TGTGCCAGCAGCACCACTTTGCGGGGGGCGAGGGACGAGCAGTACTTC	CASSTTLRGARDEQYF
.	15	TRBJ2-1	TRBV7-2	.	TGTGCCAGCAGCTTAGACTCAAGCTCCTACAATGAGCAGTTCTTC	CASSLDSSSYNEQFF
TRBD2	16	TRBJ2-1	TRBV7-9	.	TGTGCCAGCAGTAGGCCGGGACTAGCGGGAGTCAATGAGCAGTTCTTC	CASSRPGLAGVNEQFF
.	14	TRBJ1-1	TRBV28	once	TGTGCCAGCAGTTTAGGAGGGGAGGTCACTGAAGCTTTCTTT	CASSLGGEVTEAFF
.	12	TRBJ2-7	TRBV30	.	TGTGCCTGGAGTGACAGCAACTACGAGCAGTACTTC	CAWSDSNYEQYF
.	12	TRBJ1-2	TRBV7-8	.	TGTGCCAGTGGCAGCACACTCTATGGCTACACCTTC	CASGSTLYGYTF
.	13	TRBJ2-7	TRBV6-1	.	TGTGCCAGCAGCGACGACGTCCCCTACGAGCAGTACTTC	CASSDDVPYEQYF
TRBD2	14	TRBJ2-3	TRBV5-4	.	TGTGCCAGCAGCCAAGGACTAGATCCAGATACGCAGTATTTT	CASSQGLDPDTQYF
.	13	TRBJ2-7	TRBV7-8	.	TGTGCCAGCAGCTTAGGAGGACTATACGAGCAGTACTTC	CASSLGGLYEQYF
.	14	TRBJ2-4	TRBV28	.	TGTGCCAGCAGACCTGCGGGTTTTCGGCAGGAGGAGCACTTC	CASRPAGFRQEEHF
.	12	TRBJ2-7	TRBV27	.	TGTGCCAGCACCAAACGTGCGGGCGAGCAGTACTTC	CASTKRAGEQYF
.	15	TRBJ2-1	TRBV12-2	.	TGTGCAAGTCGCTCCCCCACCCGCTCCTACAATGAGCAGTTCTTC	CASRSPTRSYNEQFF
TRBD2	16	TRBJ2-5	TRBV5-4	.	TGTGCCAGCAGCCTCCACAGCGGGAGCCTAGTAGAGACCCAGTACTTC	CASSLHSGSLVETQYF
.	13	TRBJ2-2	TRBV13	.	TGTGCCAGCAGCTTAGAGGCGACCGGGGAGCTGTTTTTT	CASSLEATGELFF
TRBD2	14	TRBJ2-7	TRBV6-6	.	TGTGCCAGCAGTTACGTCCCGGGAGGGTACGAGCAGTACTTC	CASSYVPGGYEQYF
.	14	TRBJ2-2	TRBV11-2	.	TGTGCCAGCAGCCCGGGACGGTACACCGGGGAGCTGTTTTTT	CASSPGRYTGELFF
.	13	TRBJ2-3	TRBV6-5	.	TGTGCCAGCAGTTACTCAAATTTGGATACGCAGTATTTT	CASSYSNLDTQYF
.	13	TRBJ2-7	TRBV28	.	TGTGCCAGCAGTCCCAGGGTACTCCTGGAGCAGTACTTC	CASSPRVLLEQYF
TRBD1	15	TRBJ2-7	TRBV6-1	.	TGTGCCAGCAGATTTATTTCGGACAGGCCTTACGAGCAGTACTTC	CASRFISDRPYEQYF